The 15 T cell receptor beta chains presented below share a single source sample, sequenced in a study of regulatory T cells in long-lasting Graves disease. Construction of the TCR beta libraries employed iRepertoire HTBI primers in conjunction with Arm-PCR of CDR3 regions. TCRdb ran MiXCR on the multiplex PCR reads and lists one entry per CDR3 protein. The data hold a few hundred thousand distinct CDR3 sequences, with roughly 25% observed a single time. Time point: persistent/refractory GD, antithyroid drugs over 5 years with positive TRAb. PBMC RNA served as the TCR library source. The sequencing used peripheral blood mononuclear cells (PBMCs), collected when the disease was refractory, from a patient treated with antithyroid drugs. The receptors here all came from a woman aged 40 to 55 with Graves disease.

The chain carries TRBV5-5 and TRBJ1-5; 8 bases fit TRBD1. Germline V gives CDR1 SGHKS, CDR2 YYEKEE (reference sequence). CDR3 size: 17 residues. J gave up 0 bases and V 2 bases, and 7 bases lay outside the gene matches. CDR3 loop: CASSFVWDRNSNQPQHF. In DNA form, the CDR3 reads TGTGCCAGCAGCTTCGTGTGGGACAGGAATAGCAATCAGCCCCAGCATTTT. Full variable domain (remainder filled in from reference TRBV5-5 and TRBJ1-5): DAGVTQSPTHLIKTRGQQVTLRCSPISGHKSVSWYQQVLGQGPQFIFQYYEKEERGRGNFPDRFSARQFPNYSSELNVNALLLGDSALYLCASSFVWDRNSNQPQHFGDGTRLSIL.

A few counts support this clonotype. The V call is TRBV6-1, the J call TRBJ2-7, with TRBD2 identical over 7 bases. The CDR3 length is 15 residues. Per the germline V gene, CDR1 is MNHNS and CDR2 is SASEGT. V shed 5 bases and J 0 bases; nucleotides not matched to a gene: 7. CDR3 sequence reads: CASSWWEGSSYEQYF. The CDR3 DNA follows: TGTGCCAGCAGTTGGTGGGAGGGCAGCTCCTACGAGCAGTACTTC.

The chain carries TRBV15 and TRBJ1-3, with D uncertain. This CDR3 has 17 residues. From germline, CDR1 is LNHNV and CDR2 YYDKDF (reference sequence). V lost 3 bases, J lost 0 bases, and 15 bases lay in between. The CDR3 DNA is TGTGCCACCAGCAGTCACAGATTAATTCTCTCTGGAAACACCATATATTTT. It yields the protein CATSSHRLILSGNTIYF.

The sample holds one count of this clonotype. The chain joins TRBV7-2 to TRBJ2-1; perhaps TRBD2 as D (5 bases). The J call could be wrong; TRBJ2-5 is a better fit for the DNA end. The CDR3 runs to 17 residues. Germline-derived CDR1 and CDR2 are SGHTA and FQGNSA. This CDR3 reads CASSFLWSGAHQETQYF. The CDR3 region has the DNA TGTGCCAGCAGCTTCTTGTGGAGCGGAGCTCACCAAGAGACCCAGTACTTC.

This clonotype was detected a few times. V usage is TRBV6-1 and J usage is TRBJ2-2; 8 bases are a match to TRBD2. From germline, CDR1 is MNHNS and CDR2 SASEGT. CDR3 length: 16 amino acids. With 6 bases clipped from V and 7 bases from J, the junction kept 13 bases outside the gene matches. The CDR3 loop reads CASRTGGGAYYGELFF. CDR3 coding DNA: TGTGCCAGCAGAACGGGAGGGGGGGCTTATTACGGGGAGCTGTTTTTT.

This clonotype was seen at least ten times. The rearrangement joins TRBV7-8 to TRBJ2-7; 11 positions agree with TRBD2. This CDR3 is built from 17 residues. Trimming at V came to 0 bases and at J to 3 bases, leaving 7 bases not matched to a gene. CDR1 is SGHVS and CDR2 is FQNEAQ in the germline V gene. CDR3 DNA sequence: TGTGCCAGCAGCTTAGCGCGTGGGGGACTAGCGGACTACGAGCAGTACTTC. Protein product: CASSLARGGLADYEQYF.

This clonotype was picked up many times. This chain links TRBV2 with TRBJ2-7; possibly TRBD1 or TRBD2 for D (5 bases each). The germline V gene has CDR1 SNHLY and CDR2 FYNNEI. The CDR3 runs 16 residues. Trimming removed 6 bases at V and 1 base at J, with 19 bases between. CDR3 nucleotide sequence: TGTGCCAGCAGCCACCGGGGAGCTGACAGATCCTACGAGCAGTACTTC. This gives the protein CASSHRGADRSYEQYF. The full variable domain, completed using reference TRBV2 and TRBJ2-7, is EPEVTQTPSHQVTQMGQEVILRCVPISNHLYFYWYRQILGQKVEFLVSFYNNEISEKSEIFDDQFSVERPDGSNFTLKIRSTKLEDSAMYFCASSHRGADRSYEQYFGPGTRLTVT.

The rearrangement uses TRBV7-9 and TRBJ2-7, with TRBD1 identical over 10 bases. V lost 5 bases, J lost 6 bases, and 7 bases stayed unmatched. Germline V lookup: CDR1 SEHNR, CDR2 FQNEAQ (reference sequence). This CDR3 region has 14 residues. The CDR3 nucleotides are TGTGCCAGCAGCCCGGACAGGGGGAGAGGCGAGCAGTACTTC. Protein: CASSPDRGRGEQYF.

In this sample, this clonotype turned up many times. The chain recombines TRBV14 with TRBJ2-5; weak D call: TRBD2 (5 bases). Germline lookup yields CDR1 SGHDN and CDR2 FVKESK. There are 13 residues in the CDR3. The V end was cut by 1 base, the J end by 3 bases, with 6 bases between. CDR3 nucleotide sequence: TGTGCCAGCAGCCAAGTCGGGGAAGAGACCCAGTACTTC. Protein product: CASSQVGEETQYF.

This clonotype was detected a few times. The CDR3, as DNA: TGTGCCAGCAGTGCAGGGTTCTGGTCCTACGAGCAGTACTTC. Its translation: CASSAGFWSYEQYF. This rearrangement joins TRBV6-1 to TRBJ2-7; D is perhaps TRBD1 (5 bases). CDR3 length equals 14 residues. The germline V gene has CDR1 MNHNS and CDR2 SASEGT. Between the trimmed V and J ends, which lost 4 bases and 1 base, there was a span of 11 bases.

There are many counts of this clonotype. CDR3 sequence (DNA): TGCAGTGCTGCCGGACAGACAATGAACACTGAAGCTTTCTTT. This codes for CSAAGQTMNTEAFF. The chain combines TRBV20-1 with TRBJ1-1; maybe TRBD1 (6 bases). CDR1 and CDR2 (germline): DFQATT, SNEGSKA (reference sequence). V lost 5 bases and J 0 bases, leaving 13 bases between the germline ends. This CDR3 is 14 amino acids long.

In its sample, this clonotype was seen many times. This rearrangement joins TRBV28 to TRBJ2-5; 8 bases are shared with TRBD2. CDR1 and CDR2 from the germline V gene are MDHEN and SYDVKM. Germline trimming cut 6 bases from V and 0 bases from J; bases unmatched to any gene: 12. This CDR3 is built from 17 residues. In DNA, the CDR3 is TGTGCCAGCAGGGACGGGACTAGTGAGCTTTACCAAGAGACCCAGTACTTC. Its translation is CASRDGTSELYQETQYF.

This clonotype came up a few times. The chain combines TRBV27 with TRBJ2-3; possibly TRBD2 for D (7 bases). The ends were cut back, 4 bases at V and 2 bases at J, with 10 bases in the middle. This CDR3 has 14 amino acids. Germline V gene sequence: CDR1 MNHEY, CDR2 SMNVEV (reference sequence). This chain's CDR3 is CASSYGGATDTQYF. The CDR3 bases are TGTGCCAGCAGTTATGGGGGGGCCACAGATACGCAGTATTTT.

The chain carries TRBV12-3 or TRBV12-4 and TRBJ2-7; D perhaps matches TRBD1 (6 bases). The germline V and J ends were trimmed by 4 bases and 0 bases, with 10 bases remaining between them. The CDR3 has 14 residues. CDR3 protein: CASSSGQYSYEQYF. CDR3 coding DNA: TGTGCCAGCAGTTCCGGACAGTACTCCTACGAGCAGTACTTC.

This clonotype occurred a few times. The chain couples TRBV5-6 to TRBJ1-1; the D gene is possibly TRBD1 (5 bases). This CDR3 contains 15 residues. CDR1 SGHDT and CDR2 YYEEEE come from the germline V gene. The ends were cut back, 0 bases at V and 6 bases at J, with 15 bases in the middle. The CDR3 DNA reads as TGTGCCAGCAGCTTGGGGGTGCCAGGGAGGCCTGAAGCTTTCTTT. Its translation: CASSLGVPGRPEAFF.